This entry lists 11 T cell receptor beta chains sequenced from one sample in a study of T cell responses to AZD1222 COVID-19 vaccine. Here immunoSEQ multiplex PCR was the method, and the copy in TCRdb shows in-frame clones only, minus some. This sample carries some 110,000 clones, roughly nine tenths of them seen once, and the ten largest clones take around 1.5%. The specimen was peripheral blood, collected 28 days after the second AZD1222 dose. Source of these receptors: an adult who received the AZD1222 COVID-19 vaccine.

The CDR3 is CASSYSGLAGLNEQFF. The DNA for the CDR3 is TGTGCCAGCAGTTACTCCGGACTAGCGGGGTTGAATGAGCAGTTCTTC. This rearrangement joins TRBV6-5 to TRBJ2-1, with 12 bases fitting TRBD2. Germline CDR1 is MNHEY and CDR2 is SVGAGI. The CDR3 spans 16 residues. J was trimmed by 7 bases and V by 0 bases; bases with no gene match: 4.

The chain has TRBV6-5 and TRBJ1-1, with 9 bases aligning to TRBD1. The CDR3 has 15 amino acids. V shed 7 bases, J shed 1 base, and the junction held 7 bases outside the gene matches. Germline loops: CDR1 MNHEY, CDR2 SVGAGI. The CDR3 region is CASTIRTGANTEAFF. Written as DNA, the CDR3 is TGTGCCAGCACCATTAGGACAGGGGCGAACACTGAAGCTTTCTTT.

The genes are TRBV2 and TRBJ2-5, with D perhaps being TRBD1 or TRBD2 (5 bases each). CDR3 length: 13 amino acids. Germline CDR1 and CDR2: SNHLY and FYNNEI. Trimming took 7 bases from V and 5 from J, leaving 14 bases between them. The CDR3 DNA reads TGTGCCAGCACCGGGGCGGTATGGGAGACCCAGTACTTC. Translated, it gives CASTGAVWETQYF.

This rearrangement joins TRBV28 to TRBJ1-2; D is ambiguous. Trimming left V 5 bases short and J 8 bases short, with 12 bases between. Germline V lookup: CDR1 MDHEN, CDR2 SYDVKM. The CDR3 has 12 amino acids. DNA of the CDR3: TGTGCCAGCAGTCCAGCGGAGAGGGGCTACACCTTC. Its protein product is CASSPAERGYTF.

The V call is TRBV14, the J call TRBJ2-2; 13 nucleotides match TRBD2. This CDR3 region has 18 residues. Germline V gene data show CDR1 as SGHDN and CDR2 as FVKESK. V shed 0 bases, J shed 4 bases, and the junction held 5 bases outside the gene matches. This CDR3 reads CASSQDAGLAGRTGELFF. In DNA, the CDR3 is TGTGCCAGCAGCCAAGATGCGGGACTAGCGGGACGCACCGGGGAGCTGTTTTTT.

V usage is TRBV7-3 and J usage is TRBJ1-1, with unresolved D. This CDR3 spans 13 amino acids. CDR1 and CDR2 from the germline V gene are SGHTA and FQGTGA. V was clipped by 4 bases and J by 6 bases, with 12 bases between them. The CDR3 DNA follows: TGTGCCAGCAGCTCCCATGGACTGGCTGAAGCTTTCTTT. Translating it yields CASSSHGLAEAFF.

The rearrangement joins TRBV11-2 to TRBJ2-5, with TRBD2 identical over 11 bases. The CDR3 runs to 16 residues. The ends lost 0 bases at V and 4 bases at J; junction bases unmatched: 4. Per the germline V gene, CDR1 is SGHAT and CDR2 is FQNNGV. CDR3 sequence: CASSLDGLAGGETQYF. The CDR3 bases are TGTGCCAGCAGCTTAGATGGCCTAGCGGGAGGAGAGACCCAGTACTTC.

The rearrangement links TRBV9 to TRBJ1-1, with TRBD1 as a possible D gene (6 bases). The germline CDR1 and CDR2 sequences are SGDLS and YYNGEE. The CDR3 covers 18 residues. The V gene lost 0 bases and the J gene lost 3 bases, with 21 bases spanning the gap. For the CDR3, the DNA is TGTGCCAGCAGCGTAGAAGACCCTGGGGGGGGGCTAGACACTGAAGCTTTCTTT. Protein sequence: CASSVEDPGGGLDTEAFF.

This clone is a singleton in its sample. The V and J genes are TRBV29-1 and TRBJ2-7, with 9 bases identical to TRBD2. V lost 4 bases to trimming and J lost 4 bases; unmatched junction nucleotides: 5. This CDR3 has 13 residues. CDR1 is SQVTM and CDR2 is ANQGSEA in the germline V gene. The CDR3: CSVGGRALYEQYF. The CDR3 coding sequence is TGCAGCGTTGGCGGGAGGGCCTTGTACGAGCAGTACTTC.

V usage is TRBV2 and J usage is TRBJ2-1; a weak D match, TRBD2 (6 bases). The CDR3 extends over 12 amino acids. CDR1 SNHLY and CDR2 FYNNEI come from the germline V gene. V was cut by 3 bases and J by 7 bases, with 7 bases left in between. The chain's CDR3 is CASSEGRNEQFF. The CDR3 DNA sequence: TGTGCCAGCAGTGAGGGGAGGAATGAGCAGTTCTTC.

This clone turned up a few times. The chain joins TRBV9 to TRBJ1-6, with no clear D. The CDR3 loop spans 15 amino acids. Germline V gives CDR1 SGDLS, CDR2 YYNGEE. V was shortened by 0 bases and J by 2 bases, with 6 bases between the two germline ends. The CDR3 loop reads CASSVGQTYNSPLHF. For the CDR3, the DNA is TGTGCCAGCAGCGTAGGGCAAACCTATAATTCACCCCTCCACTTT.